A selection of T cell receptor beta chains follows, all from one sample in a study of CD8 T cells in ankylosing spondylitis. TCRdb called the 5' RACE reads again in MiXCR, with one record for every CDR3 protein. The data contain 150,000 or so distinct CDR3 sequences, approximately 20% of them seen just once; the ten biggest clones take up roughly 7.7%. The sequenced material came from blood, either unsorted or a sorted T cell fraction (not recorded which). Receptors originate from a male donor with ankylosing spondylitis or in good health (not recorded which). Both conserved end residues are part of each CDR3. D genes are given only for firm matches. The size of a clone is reported for some rows only, either as once, few or many, or as a class for expanded clones.

.	TRBV10-3	TRBJ1-5	.	CAISEVLRTGPNQPQHF
many	TRBV5-1	TRBJ2-1	TRBD1	CASSIRGQVDEQFF
.	TRBV20-1	TRBJ2-1	TRBD1	CSATHAGTVYNEQFF
few	TRBV7-2	TRBJ1-6	.	CASSLANLGQYNSPLHF
few	TRBV7-2	TRBJ2-7	TRBD2	CASSPHSGSTSYEQYF
many	TRBV5-1	TRBJ2-1	.	CASSLARSAGYTDEQFF
few	TRBV27	TRBJ2-5	TRBD1	CASSSGSGQAGRGETQYF
many	TRBV24-1	TRBJ2-2	TRBD2	CATSDWAGVTGELFF
many	TRBV3-1	TRBJ2-5	.	CASSQDSSQGTQYF
few	TRBV29-1	TRBJ2-7	TRBD2	CSVRGTSGSYEQYF
.	TRBV28	TRBJ2-7	TRBD2	CASSLLREKDEQYF
few	TRBV14	TRBJ1-1	TRBD1	CASSLRTGWHTEAFF
.	TRBV27	TRBJ2-2	.	CASSWQQNTGELFF
few	TRBV28	TRBJ1-2	TRBD1	CASSLGQASYGYTF
many	TRBV10-2	TRBJ2-3	.	CASNEQGGKTDTQYF
many	TRBV20-1	TRBJ2-3	.	CSASWDTQYF
many	TRBV5-1	TRBJ2-7	.	CASSRTRGSDEQYF
many	TRBV5-6	TRBJ2-2	.	CASSLRLNTGELFF
few	TRBV29-1	TRBJ1-5	.	CSAIWGDNQPQHF
many	TRBV5-1	TRBJ1-2	TRBD1	CASSPPTGAGGYTF
few	TRBV28	TRBJ2-1	TRBD1	CASTSGTGYLSSYNEQFF
few	TRBV6-5	TRBJ2-7	.	CASSSGTLFYEQYF
many	TRBV6-2/TRBV6-3	TRBJ2-1	.	CASSTRFGTRYEQFF
many	TRBV7-9	TRBJ2-3	.	CASRPDGSTDTQYF
.	TRBV28	TRBJ1-4	.	CASSFVANNEKLFF
.	TRBV10-2	TRBJ2-1	TRBD2	CASSDLAGEGEQFF
many	TRBV7-8	TRBJ2-7	.	CASSLVLGRGVYEQYF
many	TRBV6-1	TRBJ2-7	.	CASKTSTHYEQYF
many	TRBV5-1	TRBJ1-1	.	CASSLALNTEAFF
few	TRBV6-5	TRBJ1-1	TRBD1	CASRRETGGAWTEAFF
.	TRBV5-1	TRBJ2-1	.	CASSLETGSYNEQFF
many	TRBV6-1	TRBJ1-5	TRBD1	CASSATDRGGNQPQHF
many	TRBV4-1	TRBJ2-3	TRBD2	CASSQEIAGGPGDTQYF
.	TRBV28	TRBJ2-7	.	CASSSGNSGVLREQYF
many	TRBV10-3	TRBJ2-1	TRBD2	CAISDPTSGNYNEQFF
.	TRBV7-9	TRBJ1-1	.	CASSLQVSNTEAFF
.	TRBV7-6	TRBJ2-1	TRBD2	CASSRGLADSYNEQFF
many	TRBV19	TRBJ1-5	.	CATQDGAYSNQPQHF
many	TRBV6-5	TRBJ2-2	.	CASSPRGARELFF
many	TRBV6-1	TRBJ2-2	.	CASTWTSSNTGELFF
.	TRBV23-1	TRBJ2-1	.	CASSHPPGLPTLDSYNEQFF
many	TRBV4-1	TRBJ2-1	TRBD2	CASSLRLATNNEQFF
few	TRBV4-1	TRBJ1-1	.	CASSSMVYTEAFF
many	TRBV29-1	TRBJ1-1	TRBD1	CSVGQGNTEAFF
many	TRBV7-8	TRBJ1-4	.	CASSLDSLNEKLFF
.	TRBV11-2	TRBJ2-2	.	CVSSFELDTGELFF
.	TRBV2	TRBJ2-1	TRBD2	CASSELAVGRVF
.	TRBV2	TRBJ2-7	TRBD2	CASSETSGGISYEQYF
few	TRBV29-1	TRBJ2-7	.	CSVGGNPSYEQYF
many	TRBV6-2/TRBV6-3	TRBJ1-5	TRBD1	CASRATGGENQPQHF
once	TRBV27	TRBJ1-1	.	CASSPRGPRNTEAFF